A selection of T cell receptor beta chains follows, all from one sample in a study of human T cells and chemical hapten exposure. TCRdb used MiXCR to reprocess the RACE reads, holding one entry per CDR3 protein. Counted here are tens of thousands of distinct CDR3 sequences, under 13% occurring once; the ten biggest clones make up 6.8%. This specimen was whole blood, taken in connection with sensitization to the hapten diphenylcyclopropenone (DPC). The receptor source for this set is a woman between 50 and 59 years old with alopecia areata. Some clones in this sample may be carry-over from other donors' samples. Each CDR3 is given with its conserved first and last residue. The order of the fields is clone size, V gene, D gene, J gene, CDR3 protein, CDR3 DNA. A D gene is named only where the DNA matches it firmly. Clone size is not always given. Where it is, it says once, few, many or a class for expanded clones.

few,TRBV11-2,-,TRBJ1-4,CASSLERTALGEKLFF,TGTGCCAGCAGCTTAGAGCGGACAGCCCTCGGTGAAAAACTGTTTTTT
few,TRBV6-6,-,TRBJ1-2,CASSTPPSRNYGYTF,TGTGCCAGCAGCACGCCCCCGTCGAGAAACTATGGCTACACCTTC
few,TRBV5-1,TRBD2,TRBJ2-2,CASSLGLAGGETGELFF,TGCGCCAGCAGCTTAGGACTAGCGGGAGGAGAGACCGGGGAGCTGTTTTTT
many,TRBV12-3/TRBV12-4,TRBD2,TRBJ2-1,CASQTSGYNEQFF,TGTGCCAGCCAAACTAGCGGCTACAATGAGCAGTTCTTC
few,TRBV10-3,TRBD2,TRBJ2-5,CATGLDETQYF,TGTGCCACCGGACTAGACGAGACCCAGTACTTC
few,TRBV20-1,TRBD2,TRBJ2-7,CSAYSGRSSYEQYF,TGCAGTGCTTATAGCGGGAGGAGCTCCTACGAGCAGTACTTC
many,TRBV11-2,TRBD2,TRBJ2-4,CASSLNYGLARTKNIQYF,TGTGCCAGCAGCCTTAACTACGGACTAGCTAGGACCAAAAACATTCAGTACTTC
-,TRBV2,-,TRBJ1-1,CASSEDSPQSAFF,TGTGCCAGCAGTGAAGACAGCCCGCAGAGTGCTTTCTTT
-,TRBV7-3,-,TRBJ2-2,CASSLIRLGELFF,TGTGCCAGCAGCTTGATCCGCCTGGGGGAGCTGTTTTTT
many,TRBV5-4,TRBD2,TRBJ2-1,CASSLGAGLAGPSSYNEQFF,TGTGCCAGCAGCTTGGGGGCGGGACTAGCGGGACCGAGCTCCTACAATGAGCAGTTCTTC
few,TRBV7-3,TRBD1,TRBJ1-1,CASSLDRGAEAFF,TGTGCCAGCAGCCTCGACAGGGGCGCGGAAGCTTTCTTT
-,TRBV20-1,TRBD2,TRBJ2-3,CSAKSGTTDTQYF,TGCAGTGCCAAAAGCGGGACGACAGATACGCAGTATTTT
many,TRBV20-1,TRBD2,TRBJ2-7,CSASRLAGGWEQYF,TGCAGTGCTAGTAGACTAGCGGGAGGTTGGGAGCAGTACTTC
few,TRBV2,TRBD2,TRBJ2-3,CASNFNYLAGATQYF,TGTGCCAGCAACTTCAATTATCTAGCGGGAGCTACGCAGTATTTT
-,TRBV5-1,-,TRBJ1-1,CASSLAALRQNTEAFF,TGCGCCAGCAGCTTGGCAGCCCTCCGCCAGAACACTGAAGCTTTCTTT
-,TRBV9,-,TRBJ2-1,CASTRISAAEQFF,TGTGCCAGCACCCGCATCAGCGCGGCGGAGCAGTTCTTC
-,TRBV3-1,-,TRBJ2-3,CASSQDLATTDTQYF,TGTGCCAGCAGCCAAGATTTGGCTACAACAGATACGCAGTATTTT
few,TRBV11-2,-,TRBJ2-1,CASSHSRLAYNEQFF,TGTGCCAGCAGCCATAGCAGACTCGCCTACAATGAGCAGTTCTTC
many,TRBV5-4,-,TRBJ2-7,CASSLGGLGTPRAYEQYF,TGTGCCAGCAGCTTGGGGGGACTCGGGACTCCAAGGGCCTACGAGCAGTACTTC
many,TRBV7-2,-,TRBJ2-1,CASSLAGLARNNEQFF,TGTGCCAGCAGCTTAGCGGGTCTAGCGAGAAACAATGAGCAGTTCTTC
many,TRBV10-2,TRBD2,TRBJ2-7,CASSEWSGRASSYEQYF,TGCGCCAGCAGTGAGTGGAGCGGGAGGGCAAGCTCCTACGAGCAGTACTTC
-,TRBV4-2,TRBD1,TRBJ2-1,CASSQALTSRGPINEQFF,TGTGCCAGCAGCCAGGCCTTAACTAGCAGGGGGCCTATCAATGAGCAGTTCTTC
many,TRBV20-1,TRBD2,TRBJ2-1,CSADSSLAVAVNEQFF,TGCAGTGCTGATAGTAGCCTAGCGGTTGCGGTCAATGAGCAGTTCTTC
-,TRBV2,-,TRBJ1-5,CASGQGRVQPQHF,TGTGCCAGCGGACAAGGTCGGGTTCAGCCCCAGCATTTT
few,TRBV18,-,TRBJ1-5,CASSPGQEQQPQHF,TGTGCCAGCTCACCAGGGCAGGAGCAACAGCCCCAGCATTTT
few,TRBV20-1,-,TRBJ2-5,CSARVQETQYF,TGCAGTGCCAGGGTTCAAGAGACCCAGTACTTC
many,TRBV19,-,TRBJ1-1,CASSFGLPSGDTEAFF,TGTGCCAGTAGTTTCGGGCTCCCGAGCGGTGACACTGAAGCTTTCTTT
many,TRBV7-8,-,TRBJ2-7,CASSLQSYEQYF,TGTGCCAGCAGCCTGCAATCCTACGAGCAGTACTTC
many,TRBV5-4,-,TRBJ2-3,CASSLGLADTQYF,TGTGCCAGCAGCTTGGGACTGGCAGATACGCAGTATTTT
-,TRBV14,TRBD2,TRBJ2-1,CASGRTSGSNEQFF,TGTGCCAGCGGACGGACTAGCGGGAGTAATGAGCAGTTCTTC
few,TRBV2,-,TRBJ1-1,CATIFRDGSTAFF,TGTGCCACCATCTTCCGGGACGGATCTACGGCTTTCTTT
many,TRBV10-3,-,TRBJ2-1,CAISESGGHSYNEQFF,TGTGCCATCAGTGAGTCCGGCGGGCACTCCTACAATGAGCAGTTCTTC
many,TRBV5-1,-,TRBJ2-1,CASSLALTGSNEQFF,TGCGCCAGCAGCTTGGCTTTGACAGGAAGCAATGAGCAGTTCTTC
-,TRBV7-2,TRBD2,TRBJ2-7,CASSAGLNSHYEQYF,TGTGCCAGCAGCGCGGGACTAAACTCACATTACGAGCAGTACTTC
-,TRBV2,-,TRBJ2-4,CASSEADSLNIQYF,TGTGCCAGCAGTGAAGCGGATAGTCTAAACATTCAGTACTTC
many,TRBV7-2,-,TRBJ2-4,CASSLRPDSLGKNIQYF,TGTGCCAGCAGCTTACGCCCGGACAGTTTAGGCAAAAACATTCAGTACTTC
many,TRBV30,-,TRBJ1-1,CAWRMTANTEAFF,TGTGCCTGGAGGATGACAGCGAACACTGAAGCTTTCTTT
many,TRBV11-2,-,TRBJ1-1,CASSLVAGLQNTEAFF,TGTGCCAGCAGCTTAGTAGCTGGACTGCAGAACACTGAAGCTTTCTTT
few,TRBV12-3/TRBV12-4,TRBD1,TRBJ2-4,CASSQTGKNIQYF,TGTGCCAGCAGTCAGACAGGGAAAAACATTCAGTACTTC
few,TRBV6-1,TRBD1,TRBJ1-1,CASVGDRGNTEAFF,TGTGCCAGCGTAGGGGACAGGGGGAACACTGAAGCTTTCTTT
-,TRBV4-1,-,TRBJ2-5,CASSQDLGSGRETQYF,TGCGCCAGCAGCCAAGATCTGGGTAGCGGCCGAGAGACCCAGTACTTC
few,TRBV6-1,TRBD1,TRBJ2-3,CASSEGQGADTQYF,TGTGCCAGCAGTGAGGGACAGGGCGCAGATACGCAGTATTTT
few,TRBV19,-,TRBJ2-2,CASSIARTLTGELFF,TGTGCCAGTAGTATAGCTCGGACTCTCACCGGGGAGCTGTTTTTT
many,TRBV12-5,-,TRBJ1-2,CASAGQSYVYGYTF,TGTGCTAGTGCCGGACAGTCGTACGTATATGGCTACACCTTC
few,TRBV4-2,-,TRBJ1-2,CASSQDRAGSYGYTF,TGTGCCAGCAGCCAAGATAGGGCAGGGTCGTATGGCTACACCTTC
many,TRBV19,TRBD2,TRBJ2-4,CANLSGLAGEGNIQYF,TGTGCCAATCTATCGGGACTAGCGGGAGAAGGAAACATTCAGTACTTC
few,TRBV7-3,TRBD1,TRBJ2-2,CASSSDRGQGTGELFF,TGTGCCAGCAGCTCTGACAGGGGGCAGGGCACCGGGGAGCTGTTTTTT
-,TRBV13,-,TRBJ2-3,CASSLGRRDSRTDTQYF,TGTGCCAGCAGCTTAGGAAGGAGGGACTCCCGCACAGATACGCAGTATTTT
few,TRBV29-1,TRBD1,TRBJ1-1,CSVVGGQANTEAFF,TGCAGCGTGGTGGGGGGACAGGCGAACACTGAAGCTTTCTTT
few,TRBV12-3/TRBV12-4,-,TRBJ1-1,CASSSGGWNTEAFF,TGTGCCAGCAGTTCCGGGGGTTGGAACACTGAAGCTTTCTTT
few,TRBV7-6,TRBD2,TRBJ2-1,CASNRGTTYNEQFF,TGTGCCAGCAACCGGGGGACTACCTACAATGAGCAGTTCTTC
few,TRBV11-2,-,TRBJ2-2,CASNLATGELFF,TGTGCCAGCAACTTAGCAACCGGGGAGCTGTTTTTT
few,TRBV29-1,TRBD1,TRBJ2-1,CSADRGSVQFF,TGCAGCGCCGACAGGGGCTCTGTACAGTTCTTC
many,TRBV6-5,TRBD1,TRBJ2-7,CASSLAGTGDYEQYF,TGTGCCAGCAGCCTCGCCGGGACAGGGGACTACGAGCAGTACTTC
-,TRBV20-1,TRBD2,TRBJ2-7,CSAGLAGGPGQYF,TGCAGTGCAGGACTAGCGGGGGGACCTGGGCAGTACTTC
many,TRBV4-2,TRBD1,TRBJ1-1,CASSYTTGVISTEAFF,TGTGCCAGCAGCTACACGACAGGGGTAATCAGCACTGAAGCTTTCTTT
-,TRBV27,TRBD1,TRBJ2-7,CASSRTGLTYEQYF,TGTGCCAGCAGTCGGACAGGGCTAACCTACGAGCAGTACTTC
many,TRBV12-5,TRBD2,TRBJ2-7,CASATGGPPYEQYF,TGTGCTAGTGCCACGGGGGGTCCCCCCTACGAGCAGTACTTC
-,TRBV6-6,-,TRBJ2-7,CASSYSKGGWYEQYF,TGTGCCAGCAGTTACTCGAAGGGGGGGTGGTACGAGCAGTACTTC
many,TRBV7-6,-,TRBJ2-3,CASSLSHGRDTQYF,TGTGCCAGCAGCTTATCCCACGGGCGGGATACGCAGTATTTT